This T cell receptor (beta chain) comes out of a study of blood T cell repertoires in COVID-19. Study overall: Acute and convalescent COVID-19 samples came from the United States, Italy and Spain. The cDNA or gDNA used as material had been derived from T cells, B-cell-depleted T cells, or PBMCs.

Original processing notes: Estimation of nucleated cell counts relied on the amplification of reference gene primers. TCRdb keeps only in-frame clones here, not all; method: immunoSEQ multiplex PCR. For V, J and clone size, that table is used; D and trimming come from the DNA. Found here are 45,000 to 70,000 clones, about 89% of them singletons; the top ten hold about 13%. V dropped 1 base and J dropped 0; count of bases not matched to a gene: 0. The CDR3 is 14 amino acids. Per the germline V gene, CDR1 is LGHNA and CDR2 is YSLEER. The J gene is TRBJ2-7, the V gene TRBV4-3; 7 positions agree with TRBD2. Sequenced input: peripheral blood. This sequence originates from a woman in her sixties or seventies with active COVID-19. The CDR3, as DNA: TGCGCCAGCAGCCAAGCGGGGGGCTCCTACGAGCAGTACTTC. Protein: CASSQAGGSYEQYF.